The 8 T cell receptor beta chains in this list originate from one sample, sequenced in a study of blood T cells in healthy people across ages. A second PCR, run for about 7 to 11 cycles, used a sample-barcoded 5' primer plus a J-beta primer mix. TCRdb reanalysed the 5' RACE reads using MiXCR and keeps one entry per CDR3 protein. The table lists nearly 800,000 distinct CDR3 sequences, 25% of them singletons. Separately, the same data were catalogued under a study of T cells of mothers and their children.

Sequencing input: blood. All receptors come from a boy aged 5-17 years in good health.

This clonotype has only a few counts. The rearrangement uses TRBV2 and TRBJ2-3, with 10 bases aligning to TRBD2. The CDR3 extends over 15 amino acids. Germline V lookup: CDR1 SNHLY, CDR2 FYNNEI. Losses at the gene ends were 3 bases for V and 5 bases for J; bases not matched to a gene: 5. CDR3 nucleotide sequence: TGTGCCAGCAGTGACCTAGCGGGGGAGGTAGATACGCAGTATTTT. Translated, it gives CASSDLAGEVDTQYF.

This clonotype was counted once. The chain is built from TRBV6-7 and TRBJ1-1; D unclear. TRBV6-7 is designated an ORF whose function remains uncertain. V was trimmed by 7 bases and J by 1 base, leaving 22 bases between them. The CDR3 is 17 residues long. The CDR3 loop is CASNHLSVGEANTEAFF. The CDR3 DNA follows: TGTGCCAGCAATCATTTATCCGTTGGAGAGGCGAACACTGAAGCTTTCTTT.

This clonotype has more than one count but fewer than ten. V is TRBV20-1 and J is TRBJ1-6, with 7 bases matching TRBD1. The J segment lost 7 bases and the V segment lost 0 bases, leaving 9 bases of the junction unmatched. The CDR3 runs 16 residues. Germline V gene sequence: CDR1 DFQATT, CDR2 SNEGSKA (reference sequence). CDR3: CSAREGTAGRNSPLHF. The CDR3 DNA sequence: TGCAGTGCTAGAGAAGGGACAGCAGGAAGAAATTCACCCCTCCACTTT.

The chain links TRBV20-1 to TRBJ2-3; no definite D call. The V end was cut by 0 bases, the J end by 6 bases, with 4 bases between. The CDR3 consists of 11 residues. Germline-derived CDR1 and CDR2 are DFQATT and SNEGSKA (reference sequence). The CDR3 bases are TGCAGTGCTAGAGATCACGATACGCAGTATTTT. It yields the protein CSARDHDTQYF.

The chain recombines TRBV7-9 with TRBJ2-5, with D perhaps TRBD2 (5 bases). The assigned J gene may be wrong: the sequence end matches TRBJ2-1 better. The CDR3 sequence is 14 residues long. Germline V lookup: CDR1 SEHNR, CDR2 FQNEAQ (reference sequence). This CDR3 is CASSLKRTTEEQFF. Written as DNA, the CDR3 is TGTGCCAGCAGCTTAAAGCGGACCACTGAGGAGCAGTTCTTC.

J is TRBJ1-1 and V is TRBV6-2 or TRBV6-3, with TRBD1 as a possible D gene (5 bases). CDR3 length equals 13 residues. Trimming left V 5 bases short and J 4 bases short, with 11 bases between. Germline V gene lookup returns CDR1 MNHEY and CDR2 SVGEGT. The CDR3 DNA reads TGTGCCAGCAGTCAAGACAGACCCACTGAAGCTTTCTTT. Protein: CASSQDRPTEAFF.

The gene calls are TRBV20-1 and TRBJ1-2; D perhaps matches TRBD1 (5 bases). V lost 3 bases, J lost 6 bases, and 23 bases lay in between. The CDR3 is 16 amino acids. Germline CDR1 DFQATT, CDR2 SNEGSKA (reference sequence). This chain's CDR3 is CSASDAERGFLNGYTF. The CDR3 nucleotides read TGCAGTGCTAGCGATGCGGAGCGGGGGTTCCTTAATGGCTACACCTTC.

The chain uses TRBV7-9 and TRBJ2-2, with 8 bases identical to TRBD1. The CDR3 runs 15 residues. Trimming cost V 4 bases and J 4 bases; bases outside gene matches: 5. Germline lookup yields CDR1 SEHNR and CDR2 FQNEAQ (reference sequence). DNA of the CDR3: TGTGCCAGCAGCTCGACAGGGGACGGCACCGGGGAGCTGTTTTTT. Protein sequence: CASSSTGDGTGELFF.